This TCR beta chain was obtained from a study of cytomegalovirus exposure and HLA in healthy donors. Points on this clone: Compared with germline, one end of the junction differs, possibly owing to a read error.

TCRdb's copy holds only in-frame clones and misses some; the assay was immunoSEQ multiplex PCR. The table records 150,000 to 200,000 clones, around 92% of them present only once. This TCR was recovered from a woman between 18 and 30 years old in good health and CMV-seropositive. The sequencing sample was made of PBMCs.

The CDR3 region is CASARSGTSIDTQYF. The DNA for the CDR3 is TGTGCCAGCGCCCGGTCCGGGACTAGCATAGATACGCAGTATTTT. The chain links TRBV6-5 to TRBJ2-3; 9 positions match TRBD2. The germline CDR1 and CDR2 sequences are MNHEY and SVGAGI. CDR3 size: 15 residues.